Listed here are 27 T cell receptor beta chains from one sample, sequenced in a study of T-cell memory formation after mild COVID-19. MiXCR, applied by TCRdb to the 5' RACE reads, yields one record per CDR3 protein. The data show about 440,000 distinct CDR3 sequences, with 20% seen just once and about 8.8% held by the top ten. Sequenced input: PBMCs or a T cell subset sorted from them (not recorded which). The origin of the receptors is an adult woman who had mild COVID-19 (a few samples of this study predate the infection). Cell type and time point are not known.

This clonotype was seen a single time. The chain carries TRBV12-3 or TRBV12-4 and TRBJ2-3; 10 nucleotides match TRBD1. This CDR3 contains 16 residues. J gave up 5 bases and V 3 bases, and 8 bases lay outside the gene matches. DNA of the CDR3: TGTGCCAGCAGTTTCCGACAGGGGGCGTCGGGAGATACGCAGTATTTT. Its translation is CASSFRQGASGDTQYF.

This clonotype has a handful of counts. The chain is built from TRBV7-8 and TRBJ2-5; D is possibly TRBD2 (6 bases). With 4 bases removed from V and 1 base from J, the gap between germline ends came to 10 bases. The CDR3 has 14 amino acids. In germline, CDR1 is SGHVS, CDR2 FQNEAQ. In DNA form, the CDR3 reads TGTGCCAGCAGCTCCGGAGGGTTCCAAGAGACCCAGTACTTC. Translation gives CASSSGGFQETQYF. The full variable domain, in which reference TRBV7-8 and TRBJ2-5 provide the parts outside the CDR3, is GAGVSQSPRYKVAKRGQDVALRCDPISGHVSLFWYQQALGQGPEFLTYFQNEAQLDKSGLPSDRFFAERPEGSVSTLKIQRTQQEDSAVYLCASSSGGFQETQYFGPGTRLLVL.

This rearrangement joins TRBV9 to TRBJ2-7; unclear D gene. Germline V lookup: CDR1 SGDLS, CDR2 YYNGEE. V was pared by 0 bases and J by 0 bases, with 7 bases between. The CDR3 has 14 residues. DNA of the CDR3: TGTGCCAGCAGCGTAGATCTGAGCTCCTACGAGCAGTACTTC. Translation: CASSVDLSSYEQYF.

J is TRBJ2-7 and V is TRBV6-5; TRBD2 aligns across 7 bases. Per germline, CDR1 MNHEY and CDR2 SVGAGI. There are 11 residues in the CDR3. J lost 10 bases, V lost 2 bases, and 2 bases had no gene match. The CDR3 protein is CASSYSGIQYF. The DNA for the CDR3 is TGTGCCAGCAGTTACAGCGGGATCCAGTACTTC.

This clonotype was seen once. This rearrangement joins TRBV6-1 to TRBJ2-2; tentatively, D is TRBD2 (5 bases). The CDR3 length is 15 residues. Trimming stripped 5 bases from V and 0 bases from J, with 10 bases between. Germline V gives CDR1 MNHNS, CDR2 SASEGT. The CDR3 DNA reads as TGTGCCAGCAGTTGGCCGGGGACGAACACCGGGGAGCTGTTTTTT. Its protein is CASSWPGTNTGELFF.

The chain joins TRBV5-6 to TRBJ2-3; TRBD2 matches at 13 bases. This CDR3 is 17 amino acids long. V lost 2 bases and J lost 4; bases outside the gene matches: 7. The germline CDR1 and CDR2 sequences are SGHDT and YYEEEE. CDR3 sequence: CASSFRLAGGFSDTQYF. For the CDR3, the DNA is TGTGCCAGCAGCTTCAGACTAGCGGGAGGTTTTTCAGATACGCAGTATTTT.

This clonotype was recorded a few times. The V gene is TRBV5-1, the J gene TRBJ2-3; 9 bases line up with TRBD1. This CDR3 has 17 amino acids. Per germline, CDR1 SGHRS and CDR2 YFSETQ. J was trimmed by 0 bases and V by 4 bases; bases with no gene match: 9. This CDR3 reads CASSQVWGQGSTDTQYF. CDR3 sequence (DNA): TGCGCCAGCAGCCAAGTTTGGGGACAGGGCAGCACAGATACGCAGTATTTT.

In this sample, this clonotype turned up a few times. This chain joins TRBV6-2 or TRBV6-3 and TRBJ2-4; 7 bases are a match to TRBD2. This CDR3 is 19 amino acids long. V trimming: 6 bases; J trimming: 0 bases; junction bases outside the gene matches: 17. The germline CDR1 and CDR2 sequences are MNHEY and SVGEGT. This chain's CDR3 is CASSPGRTRSGSAKNIQYF. The CDR3 nucleotides are TGTGCCAGCAGCCCTGGCCGGACTAGAAGCGGGTCAGCCAAAAACATTCAGTACTTC.

The chain couples TRBV7-8 to TRBJ2-3; TRBD1 is a possible D gene (6 bases). Looked up from germline, CDR1 is SGHVS and CDR2 is FQNEAQ. The CDR3 consists of 18 residues. Between the trimmed V and J ends, which lost 0 bases and 5 bases, there was a span of 21 bases. CDR3 in DNA: TGTGCCAGCAGCTTAGCGCGAGTGTTTCGGCAGGGGATAGATACGCAGTATTTT. This codes for CASSLARVFRQGIDTQYF.

This clonotype was detected a few times. The chain uses TRBV5-5 and TRBJ2-3, with D tentatively TRBD2 (5 bases). The CDR3 spans 16 residues. Trimming removed 2 bases from V and 2 bases from J, with 15 bases in between. Germline V gives CDR1 SGHKS, CDR2 YYEKEE (reference sequence). The CDR3 DNA sequence: TGTGCCAGCAGCTTTGAGGGATTCGTGATCACAGATACGCAGTATTTT. Protein: CASSFEGFVITDTQYF.

This chain connects TRBV29-1 to TRBJ1-1; D remains ambiguous. There are 13 residues in the CDR3. Trimming removed 4 bases from V and 4 bases from J, with 13 bases in between. The germline V gene encodes CDR1 SQVTM and CDR2 ANQGSEA. The CDR3 is CSVALRSGTEAFF. The CDR3 bases are TGCAGCGTTGCCCTCCGCTCGGGCACTGAAGCTTTCTTT.

The chain joins TRBV11-2 to TRBJ2-7; D is perhaps TRBD1 (5 bases). There are 13 residues in the CDR3. CDR1 is SGHAT and CDR2 is FQNNGV in the germline V gene. V lost 5 bases, J lost 6 bases, and 14 bases lay in between. The CDR3 loop reads CASSPAGMGEQYF. CDR3 nucleotide sequence: TGTGCCAGCAGCCCGGCAGGGATGGGCGAGCAGTACTTC.

The chain has TRBV9 and TRBJ2-5, with TRBD2 matching over 7 bases. The CDR3 totals 15 residues. Unmatched junction bases numbered 9, after V lost 2 bases and J lost 5 bases. Germline CDR1 is SGDLS and CDR2 is YYNGEE. The CDR3: CASSVSGTRGETQYF. For the CDR3, the DNA is TGTGCCAGCAGCGTTTCCGGGACGCGGGGGGAGACCCAGTACTTC.

Only a few counts were recorded for this clonotype. The rearrangement joins TRBV5-1 to TRBJ1-2; no reliable D call. The CDR3 contains 13 residues. V was shortened by 4 bases and J by 7 bases, with 14 bases between the two germline ends. CDR1 and CDR2 (germline): SGHRS, YFSETQ. CDR3: CASSAAGSAGYTF. CDR3 coding DNA: TGCGCCAGCAGCGCCGCCGGGAGCGCTGGCTACACCTTC.

This clonotype has only one observation. The chain links TRBV12-3 or TRBV12-4 to TRBJ2-7; possible D gene TRBD2, 6 bases. Trimming removed 7 bases from V and 1 base from J, with 17 bases in between. The CDR3 is 15 residues long. CDR3 region: CASKAPGTQSYEQYF. In DNA form, the CDR3 reads TGTGCCAGCAAGGCCCCCGGGACTCAGTCCTACGAGCAGTACTTC.

Worth noting for this clonotype: A read error is likely, as this CDR3 ends without the conserved phenylalanine or tryptophan. V is TRBV4-1 and J is TRBJ1-3; D gene unclear. The CDR3 loop spans 15 amino acids. V was pared by 1 base and J by 8 bases, with 15 bases between. CDR1 is MGHRA, CDR2 YSYEKL, per germline. This CDR3 is CASSQVYGRWDTIYI. The CDR3 DNA sequence: TGCGCCAGCAGCCAAGTGTATGGCAGGTGGGACACCATATATATT.

This clonotype appeared a few times. The CDR3 sequence is CSARLRGGTEAFF. The CDR3 region has the DNA TGCAGTGCTAGACTCAGGGGGGGTACTGAAGCTTTCTTT. This chain uses TRBV20-1 with TRBJ1-1; 7 nucleotides match TRBD1. The V gene end was trimmed by 2 bases and the J gene end by 5 bases; junction bases not matched to a gene: 5. Per germline, CDR1 DFQATT and CDR2 SNEGSKA (reference sequence). This CDR3 contains 13 residues.

The chain recombines TRBV29-1 with TRBJ2-3; TRBD2 aligns across 7 bases. Unmatched junction bases numbered 7, after V lost 7 bases and J lost 6 bases. CDR3 size: 12 residues. In germline, CDR1 is SQVTM, CDR2 ANQGSEA. The CDR3 region has the DNA TGCAGCGACCACCCCGGGGGGGATACGCAGTATTTT. It translates to CSDHPGGDTQYF.

The rearrangement uses TRBV6-1 and TRBJ1-1; D gene uncertain. This CDR3 spans 12 amino acids. Germline-derived CDR1 and CDR2 are MNHNS and SASEGT. V was clipped by 3 bases and J by 7 bases, with 9 bases between them. In DNA form, the CDR3 reads TGTGCCAGCAGTGAGGAGGCGAGTGAAGCTTTCTTT. This translates into CASSEEASEAFF.

Only a few counts were recorded for this clonotype. V gene TRBV7-2 combines with J gene TRBJ2-5, with D perhaps matching TRBD2 (5 bases). With 1 base removed from V and 1 base from J, the gap between germline ends came to 7 bases. Per germline, CDR1 SGHTA and CDR2 FQGNSA. The CDR3 loop spans 14 amino acids. The DNA for the CDR3 is TGTGCCAGCAGCTTAGGAGGAGGCCAAGAGACCCAGTACTTC. Translated: CASSLGGGQETQYF. The whole variable domain, remainder taken from reference TRBV7-2 and TRBJ2-5, is GAGVSQSPSNKVTEKGKDVELRCDPISGHTALYWYRQSLGQGLEFLIYFQGNSAPDKSGLPSDRFSAERTGGSVSTLTIQRTQQEDSAVYLCASSLGGGQETQYFGPGTRLLVL.

The gene calls are TRBV7-9 and TRBJ1-2; tentative D call: TRBD1 (5 bases). The CDR3 is made up of 15 amino acids. V lost 0 bases and J 8 bases, leaving 16 bases between the germline ends. The germline V gene encodes CDR1 SEHNR and CDR2 FQNEAQ (reference sequence). The CDR3 bases are TGTGCCAGCAGCTTAGCGGGGGGTGACGCGTTCGGCTACACCTTC. As protein: CASSLAGGDAFGYTF.

This clonotype has a handful of counts. This chain joins TRBV5-1 and TRBJ1-1; D remains unclear. The germline V and J ends were trimmed by 3 bases and 1 base, with 13 bases remaining between them. Germline CDR1 SGHRS, CDR2 YFSETQ. The CDR3 extends over 15 amino acids. CDR3 DNA: TGCGCCAGCAGCTCTTCCGGGTCTTCGAACACTGAAGCTTTCTTT. This translates into CASSSSGSSNTEAFF.

The table lists this clonotype with a few counts. This chain joins TRBV7-2 and TRBJ1-1; 7 nucleotides align to TRBD1. This CDR3 has 18 residues. CDR1 is SGHTA and CDR2 is FQGNSA in the germline V gene. Unmatched junction bases numbered 13, after V lost 3 bases and J lost 0 bases. The CDR3 DNA is TGTGCCAGCAGCTTGGTAGCAGGGGGAAGCGCCTTGAACACTGAAGCTTTCTTT. Encoded protein: CASSLVAGGSALNTEAFF.

This chain links TRBV4-3 with TRBJ2-3; D uncertain. The V end lost 1 base, the J end lost 5 bases, and 7 bases lay between the germline ends. The CDR3 loop spans 13 amino acids. Germline CDR1 is LGHNA and CDR2 is YSLEER. The DNA for the CDR3 is TGCGCCAGCAGCCAAGTAGACCGAGATACGCAGTATTTT. It is translated as CASSQVDRDTQYF.

This sequence joins TRBV12-3 or TRBV12-4 and TRBJ1-1; 7 bases are shared with TRBD1. This CDR3 is built from 15 residues. Germline trimming cut 6 bases from V and 3 bases from J; bases unmatched to any gene: 10. In DNA form, the CDR3 reads TGTGCCAGCAGAATATCCGGGACAGAGTACACTGAAGCTTTCTTT. Amino acid sequence: CASRISGTEYTEAFF.

The rearrangement uses TRBV27 and TRBJ1-3; D uncertain. V shed 5 bases and J shed 0 bases, with 11 bases lying between them. CDR3 length equals 15 residues. CDR1 MNHEY and CDR2 SMNVEV come from the germline V gene (reference sequence). The CDR3 protein is CASSLQGSSGNTIYF. The CDR3 DNA is TGTGCCAGCAGTCTCCAAGGGAGCTCTGGAAACACCATATATTTT.

V is TRBV20-1 and J is TRBJ2-2, with a weak D call TRBD2 (6 bases). Deletions cut 0 bases from V and 4 bases from J, with 15 bases between. This CDR3 is built from 16 residues. CDR1 is DFQATT, CDR2 SNEGSKA, per germline (reference sequence). The DNA of the CDR3 is TGCAGTGCTAGAGATCTGGGTCCGCGGGGCACCGGGGAGCTGTTTTTT. Translating gives CSARDLGPRGTGELFF.